The present entry profiles one T cell receptor beta chain with its context. A single base separates this from a much larger clone, so it may be a read error. Germline assignment: CDR1 GTSNPN and CDR2 SVGIG (reference sequence). The CDR3 consists of 13 residues. The data derive from a study of T cells in Graves' hyperthyroidism and ophthalmopathy. RNA transcripts yielded amplified TCR beta CDR3 regions. HTBI primers were the set used in a first-round RT-PCR of the TCR CDR3. MiXCR was run by TCRdb on the multiplex PCR reads, yielding one entry per CDR3 protein. The table lists a few hundred thousand distinct CDR3 sequences, 22% of them singletons, with under 65% in the top ten.

The sequence was collected from a man in his thirties or forties with Graves' ophthalmopathy. The chain joins TRBV30 to TRBJ2-2, with D perhaps matching TRBD2 (6 bases). The sequencing input was blood. CDR3 protein: CAWSVGDYGGLFF. DNA of the CDR3: TGTGCCTGGAGTGTGGGAGATTACGGGGGGCTGTTTTTT. Full variable domain (outside the CDR3, taken from reference TRBV30 and TRBJ2-2): SQTIHQWPATLVQPVGSPLSLECTVEGTSNPNLYWYRQAAGRGLQLLFYSVGIGQISSEVPQNLSASRPQDRQFILSSKKLLLSDSGFYLCAWSVGDYGGLFFGEGSRLTVL.